One sample yielded the 3 T cell receptor beta chains listed below, sequenced in a study of PD-1 blockade in classical Hodgkin lymphoma. Every patient was affected by relapse after autologous stem cell transplantation, while exposure to brentuximab vedotin was not uniform. The table came from immunoSEQ multiplex PCR; TCRdb's copy has only in-frame clones and leaves some out. There are 90,000 to 100,000 clones in the sample; 89% occur only once, and around a tenth lies in the top ten. The sequencing here drew on peripheral blood mononuclear cells (PBMCs), taken before the second cycle of nivolumab. The receptors stem from a human donor with classical Hodgkin lymphoma.

The chain joins TRBV29-1 to TRBJ1-5; no clear D gene. CDR3 length: 12 residues. Trimming removed 4 bases at V and 4 bases at J, with 8 bases between. Germline V gene data show CDR1 as SQVTM and CDR2 as ANQGSEA. CDR3 bases: TGCAGCGTTGGGGAGCGGAATCAGCCCCAGCATTTT. Its translation is CSVGERNQPQHF.

This clone was seen a single time. The chain couples TRBV6-5 to TRBJ2-5; 10 nucleotides agree with TRBD2. CDR3 length: 14 residues. Germline-derived CDR1 and CDR2 are MNHEY and SVGAGI. V shed 6 bases and J 1 base; nucleotides not matched to a gene: 2. CDR3 coding DNA: TGTGCCAGCAGACTAGCGGGGTCCCAAGAGACCCAGTACTTC. Protein product: CASRLAGSQETQYF.

CDR3 bases: TGTGCCAGCAGTCAACTAGCGGGAGGTATCTACGAGCAGTACTTC. Protein: CASSQLAGGIYEQYF. The chain links TRBV27 to TRBJ2-7; the match to TRBD2 covers 12 bases. This CDR3 region has 15 residues. Germline V gene sequence: CDR1 MNHEY, CDR2 SMNVEV (reference sequence). V was clipped by 5 bases and J by 3 bases; unmatched bases: 5.